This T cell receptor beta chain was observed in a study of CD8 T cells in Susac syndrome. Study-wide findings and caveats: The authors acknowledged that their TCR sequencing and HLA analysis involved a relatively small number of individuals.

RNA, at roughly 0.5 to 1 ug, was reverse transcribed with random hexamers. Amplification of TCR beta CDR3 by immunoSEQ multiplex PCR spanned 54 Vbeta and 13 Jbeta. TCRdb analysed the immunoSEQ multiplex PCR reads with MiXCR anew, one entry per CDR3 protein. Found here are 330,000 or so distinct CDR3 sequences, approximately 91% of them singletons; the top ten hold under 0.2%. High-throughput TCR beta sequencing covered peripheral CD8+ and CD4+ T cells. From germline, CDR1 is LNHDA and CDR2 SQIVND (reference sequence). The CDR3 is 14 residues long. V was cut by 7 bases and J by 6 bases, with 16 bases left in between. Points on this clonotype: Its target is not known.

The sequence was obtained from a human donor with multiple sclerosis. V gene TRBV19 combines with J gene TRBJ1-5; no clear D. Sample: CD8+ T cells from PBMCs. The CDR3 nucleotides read TGTGCCAGTACCGACCCCCGGGAGGTTCAGCCCCAGCATTTT. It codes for CASTDPREVQPQHF.